This record looks at one TCR beta chain sequence and its context. Original processing notes: Amplifying reference gene primers gave estimates of nucleated cell counts. Here immunoSEQ multiplex PCR was the method, and the copy in TCRdb shows in-frame clones only, minus some. Clone size and V and J calls were adopted from that table, with D and trimming inferred from the DNA. This sample has more than 85,000 clones, with nearly 85% found just once. The entry originates in a study of blood T cell repertoires in COVID-19. At the level of the study: Collection of acute and convalescent COVID-19 samples took place in the United States, Italy and Spain. From T cells, B-cell-depleted T cells, or PBMCs came the material, which was cDNA or gDNA.

Trimming removed 2 bases at V and 8 bases at J, with 9 bases between. CDR1 is MNHNY and CDR2 is SVGAGI in the germline V gene (reference sequence). The CDR3 is 12 amino acids. The genes are TRBV6-6 and TRBJ1-1; D not resolved. The sample taken for sequencing was peripheral blood. The receptor was isolated from a woman aged 50 to 65 with acute or convalescent COVID-19. CDR3 sequence: CASSYARQEAFF. Written as DNA, the CDR3 is TGTGCCAGCAGTTACGCTCGACAAGAAGCTTTCTTT.